A selection of T cell receptor beta chains follows, all from one sample in a study of beta chain features in type 1 diabetes. Data came from immunoSEQ multiplex PCR; TCRdb stores just in-frame clones and leaves some out. The table records tens of thousands of clones, around half of them present only once. Sequences were obtained from central memory CD4+ T cells from blood. The receptor set was obtained from a woman aged 18-35 years in good health. Each CDR3 is given with its conserved first and last residue. The D gene is left open where the match is weak. Only some rows state a clone size, as once, few, many or a class for expanded clones.

>few|-|TRBV6-1|TRBJ1-2
TGTGCCAGCAGTGAAGCGCTTCCAGGGGTTGGCTATGGCTACACCTTC
CASSEALPGVGYGYTF
>-|-|TRBV7-2|TRBJ1-1
TGTGCCAGCAGCTTAGTCGGGGGGCGCCGGAACACTGAAGCTTTCTTT
CASSLVGGRRNTEAFF
>-|TRBD1|TRBV10-3|TRBJ2-3
TGTGCCATCAGGAAGAACAGGGGGCGAACAGATACGCAGTATTTT
CAIRKNRGRTDTQYF
>medium-sized|TRBD2|TRBV30|TRBJ2-1
TGTGCCTGGAGGAGCGGGAAGGTTGAGTTCTTC
CAWRSGKVEFF
>few|-|TRBV5-4|TRBJ2-2
TGTGCCAGCAGCGCAATGGAAGGGAGGAACACCGGGGAGCTGTTTTTT
CASSAMEGRNTGELFF
>-|TRBD1|TRBV5-4|TRBJ1-6
TGTGCCAGCAGCCCACCCGGGACAGGGGGACAACCCCTCCACTTT
CASSPPGTGGQPLHF
>-|TRBD2|TRBV6-6|TRBJ2-7
TGTGCCAGCAGGTCGACTAGCGGGAGCCCCTACGAGCAGTACTTC
CASRSTSGSPYEQYF
>once|-|TRBV30|TRBJ1-3
TGTGCCTATAATACAGGCTCCGGGGGAAACACCATATATTTT
CAYNTGSGGNTIYF
>-|TRBD1|TRBV25-1|TRBJ2-7
TGTGCCAGCAGTGAAGGCTCGCCGAGGGACAGGGGATTCTACGAGCAGTACTTC
CASSEGSPRDRGFYEQYF
>-|-|TRBV14|TRBJ1-1
TGTGCCAGCAGCCAAGCGACAGGAGTCAACACTGAAGCTTTCTTT
CASSQATGVNTEAFF
>-|-|TRBV5-1|TRBJ2-1
TGCGCCAGCAGTCAGGCCAATGAGCAGTTCTTC
CASSQANEQFF
>-|-|TRBV6-1|TRBJ1-1
TGTGCCAGCAGTGTAAGGATCAGGGACACTGAAGCTTTCTTT
CASSVRIRDTEAFF
>few|-|TRBV30|TRBJ1-6
TGTGCCTGGAACGGACAAGCAGGGGTTGGATCACCCCTCCACTTT
CAWNGQAGVGSPLHF
>few|-|TRBV19|TRBJ2-5
TGTGCCAGTAGTATCTTTGGAGGATCGGAGACCCAGTACTTC
CASSIFGGSETQYF
>-|-|TRBV5-1|TRBJ2-3
TGCGCCAGCAGCTTCTCCGGGCCCACGGGAAGCACAGATACGCAGTATTTT
CASSFSGPTGSTDTQYF
>-|-|TRBV7-6|TRBJ2-1
TGTGCCAGCAGCTCCCAATTCGCGAGTTACAATGAGCAGTTCTTC
CASSSQFASYNEQFF
>-|TRBD2|TRBV5-6|TRBJ2-5
TGTGCCAGCAGCTTGGCTAGGGCCCGGGGGGAAGAGACCCAGTACTTC
CASSLARARGEETQYF
>-|TRBD1|TRBV2|TRBJ1-2
TGTGCCAGCAGTGGGGGCTCAGGGGGCTTCAGCGGCTACACCTTC
CASSGGSGGFSGYTF
>-|-|TRBV18|TRBJ2-6
TGTGCCAGCTGCCTCCCTATGCCTGGGGCCAACGTCCTGACTTTC
CASCLPMPGANVLTF
>-|TRBD2|TRBV13|TRBJ2-3
TGTGCCAGCAGCTTATATACTAGCGGGAGTCCAGATACGCAGTATTTT
CASSLYTSGSPDTQYF
>-|-|TRBV7-2|TRBJ1-2
TGTGCCAGCAGCACCCGTGGGGCCGCCGGCTATGGCTACACCTTC
CASSTRGAAGYGYTF
>few|-|TRBV19|TRBJ2-2
TGTGCCAGCAGGTTGACGCTGAACACCGGGGAGCTGTTTTTT
CASRLTLNTGELFF
>few|-|TRBV5-1|TRBJ2-3
TGCGCCAGCAGCTCGGCTGGCGGGATGAATGGAGATACGCAGTATTTT
CASSSAGGMNGDTQYF
>-|-|TRBV5-1|TRBJ1-2
TGCGCCAGCAGCTTGGACCCAGGGATGGGCTACGGCTACACCTTC
CASSLDPGMGYGYTF
>few|-|TRBV10-3|TRBJ2-7
TGTGCCATCAGTGAGTCGATAGGGGCCCCCTACGAGCAGTACTTC
CAISESIGAPYEQYF